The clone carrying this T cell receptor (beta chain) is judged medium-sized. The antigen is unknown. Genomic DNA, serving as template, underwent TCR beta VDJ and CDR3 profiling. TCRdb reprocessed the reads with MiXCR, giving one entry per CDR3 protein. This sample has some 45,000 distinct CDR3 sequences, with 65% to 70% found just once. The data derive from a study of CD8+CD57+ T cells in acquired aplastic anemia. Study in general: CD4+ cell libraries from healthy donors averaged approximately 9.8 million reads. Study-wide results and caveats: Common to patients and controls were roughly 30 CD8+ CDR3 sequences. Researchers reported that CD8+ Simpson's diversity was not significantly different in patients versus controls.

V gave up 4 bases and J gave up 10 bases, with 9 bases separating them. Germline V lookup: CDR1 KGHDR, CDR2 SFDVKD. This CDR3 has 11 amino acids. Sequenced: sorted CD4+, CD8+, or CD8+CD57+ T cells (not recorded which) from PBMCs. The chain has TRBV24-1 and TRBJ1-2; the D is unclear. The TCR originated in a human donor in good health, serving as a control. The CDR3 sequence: CATSEVGLYTF. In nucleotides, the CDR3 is TGTGCCACCAGTGAAGTAGGCCTCTACACCTTC.